The 10 T cell receptor beta chains presented below share a single source sample, sequenced in a study of shared clonotypes between healthy human individuals. Only in-frame clones appear in the TCRdb table, and some are missing; sequencing was by immunoSEQ multiplex PCR. The table records 550,000 to 850,000 clones, approximately 74% of them present only once. The sample was memory CD4+ T cells sorted from blood. Noted subset: CD45RA-negative fraction. The origin of the receptors is a woman aged 25 to 39 in good health.

The count of this clone is one. The chain couples TRBV25-1 to TRBJ1-2; tentative D call: TRBD1 (5 bases). CDR1 MGHDK and CDR2 SYGVNS come from the germline V gene. Trimming removed 4 bases at V and 6 bases at J, with 15 bases between. The length of the CDR3 is 14 residues. CDR3 coding DNA: TGTGCCAGCAGTGTGTCGGGATGGGGCCATGGCTACACCTTC. Its protein is CASSVSGWGHGYTF.

The chain uses TRBV2 and TRBJ1-2; 8 positions match TRBD1. This CDR3 region has 12 residues. From germline, CDR1 is SNHLY and CDR2 FYNNEI. Unmatched junction bases numbered 4, after V lost 5 bases and J lost 8 bases. CDR3 nucleotides: TGTGCCAGCAGTAAAACAGGGGGAGGCTACACCTTC. It is translated as CASSKTGGGYTF.

There are many counts of this clone. This chain connects TRBV6-1 to TRBJ2-3; no clear D gene. V gave up 10 bases and J gave up 3 bases, with 14 bases separating them. Germline loops: CDR1 MNHNS, CDR2 SASEGT. The CDR3 is 13 amino acids. The CDR3 loop is CAITRDETDTQYF. For the CDR3, the DNA is TGTGCCATCACGAGAGATGAGACAGATACGCAGTATTTT.

This clone appeared a few times. This chain joins TRBV18 and TRBJ2-2, with TRBD2 as a possible D gene (5 bases). Germline CDR1 is KGHSH and CDR2 is LQKENI. This CDR3 has 15 amino acids. Trimming shortened V by 1 base and J by 7 bases, and 13 bases separated the two germline ends. CDR3 amino acids: CASSPQGQRGGELFF. The CDR3 nucleotides are TGTGCCAGCTCACCACAGGGTCAACGGGGCGGGGAGCTGTTTTTT.

V is TRBV2 and J is TRBJ2-1; D remains unclear. V was clipped by 1 base and J by 12 bases, with 19 bases between them. This CDR3 is built from 15 residues. Germline-derived CDR1 and CDR2 are SNHLY and FYNNEI. The CDR3 is CASSEGGVDLFGQFF. In DNA form, the CDR3 reads TGTGCCAGCAGTGAAGGTGGAGTAGATCTCTTCGGGCAGTTCTTC.

J is TRBJ1-2 and V is TRBV11-2; possible D gene TRBD1, 5 bases. Per germline, CDR1 SGHAT and CDR2 FQNNGV. The germline V and J ends were trimmed by 5 bases and 1 base, with 17 bases remaining between them. This CDR3 region has 16 residues. The CDR3 DNA sequence: TGTGCCAGCAGCCCCCACGGTGGTGACAGTAACTATGGCTACACCTTC. Protein: CASSPHGGDSNYGYTF.

V gene TRBV20-1 combines with J gene TRBJ2-5, with D tentatively TRBD1 (6 bases). The CDR3 is 11 residues long. Germline V gene sequence: CDR1 DFQATT, CDR2 SNEGSKA (reference sequence). V lost 3 bases and J 9 bases, leaving 11 bases between the germline ends. The CDR3 loop is CSARVQGPQYF. The CDR3 coding sequence is TGCAGTGCTAGGGTACAGGGTCCCCAGTACTTC.

CDR3: CASSEITGTSYEQYF. The CDR3 region has the DNA TGTGCCAGCAGTGAAATTACAGGGACCTCCTACGAGCAGTACTTC. The chain carries TRBV6-1 and TRBJ2-7; possibly TRBD1 for D (6 bases). CDR3 length: 15 amino acids. Germline CDR1 MNHNS, CDR2 SASEGT. Trimming shortened V by 2 bases and J by 0 bases, and 11 bases separated the two germline ends.

The J gene is TRBJ1-2, the V gene TRBV30; TRBD1 aligns across 7 bases. CDR1 is GTSNPN, CDR2 SVGIG, per germline (reference sequence). V was clipped by 2 bases and J by 4 bases; unmatched bases: 10. This CDR3 has 15 amino acids. CDR3 in amino acids: CAWSHDRARGYGYTF. CDR3 DNA sequence: TGTGCCTGGAGTCATGACAGGGCCCGGGGCTATGGCTACACCTTC.

This clone was detected once. The chain carries TRBV28 and TRBJ2-7, with TRBD2 matching over 7 bases. This CDR3 has 16 amino acids. V trimming: 5 bases; J trimming: 4 bases; junction bases outside the gene matches: 14. CDR1 and CDR2 from the germline V gene are MDHEN and SYDVKM. CDR3 coding DNA: TGTGCCAGCAGTGGACTAGTCGCTACCGATATTTACGAGCAGTACTTC. This encodes CASSGLVATDIYEQYF. The variable domain in full, with the rest retrieved from reference TRBV28 and TRBJ2-7, is DVKVTQSSRYLVKRTGEKVFLECVQDMDHENMFWYRQDPGLGLRLIYFSYDVKMKEKGDIPEGYSVSREKKERFSLILESASTNQTSMYLCASSGLVATDIYEQYFGPGTRLTVT.